This T cell receptor (beta chain) was obtained from a study of T-cell memory formation after mild COVID-19. Study findings and constraints: A second wave of clones peaked on day 37, and their SARS-CoV-2 specificity went unconfirmed. Clones contracting day 15 to 85 were balanced CD4/CD8; later expanders leaned CD4+. Memory from before infection featured some responding clones, which suggests cross-reactive memory joined.

This clonotype has just a few counts. Its antigen is as yet unknown. A 5'RACE reaction primed in the constant segment made cDNA libraries of TCR alpha and TCR beta, and these carried sample barcodes and UMIs. In TCRdb, the 5' RACE reads were re-called with MiXCR into one record per CDR3 protein. The repertoire holds roughly 450,000 distinct CDR3 sequences, with around a sixth as singletons. Trimming cost V 0 bases and J 1 base; bases outside gene matches: 8. The germline V gene has CDR1 SNHLY and CDR2 FYNNEI. The CDR3 length is 17 residues. The rearrangement joins TRBV2 to TRBJ2-7, with 8 bases fitting TRBD1. Sequenced: PBMCs or a T cell subset sorted from them (not recorded which). This TCR was sampled from an adult woman who had mild COVID-19 (a few samples of this study predate the infection). Cell type and time point are not known. CDR3 sequence: CASSEALQTGDSYEQYF. The CDR3 DNA follows: TGTGCCAGCAGTGAAGCGCTTCAGACAGGGGATTCCTACGAGCAGTACTTC.